Listed below are T cell receptor beta chains from one sample, sequenced in a study of T cells in Graves' hyperthyroidism and ophthalmopathy. Via MiXCR, TCRdb re-called the multiplex PCR reads, giving one row per CDR3 protein. Seen here are roughly 300,000 distinct CDR3 sequences, around a fifth observed once, and the top ten hold 50% to 65%. The sequenced material came from blood. These receptors were collected from a woman aged 45-60 years with Graves' hyperthyroidism. Both conserved end residues are part of each CDR3. Each record gives: D gene, V gene, J gene, clone size, CDR3 protein, CDR3 DNA. The D gene is left open where the match is weak. Some rows mark clone size as missing; the rest say once, few, many or name a class of expanded clone.

NA	TRBV5-1	TRBJ2-7	many	CASSLVQGSNEQYF	TGCGCCAGCAGCTTGGTTCAGGGAAGTAACGAGCAGTACTTC
TRBD1	TRBV28	TRBJ1-2	many	CASRSFFKGATGGYTF	TGTGCCAGCAGGTCTTTTTTTAAGGGGGCAACGGGTGGCTACACCTTC
NA	TRBV6-2/TRBV6-3	TRBJ1-2	NA	CASSWTETGGYTF	TGTGCCAGCAGCTGGACAGAGACCGGGGGCTACACCTTC
TRBD2	TRBV5-1	TRBJ2-1	NA	CASQTSGSSDEQFF	TGCGCCAGCCAGACTAGCGGGAGTTCCGACGAGCAGTTCTTC
TRBD1	TRBV7-8	TRBJ1-2	once	CASSPRTGTNYGYTF	TGTGCCAGCAGCCCCCGGACAGGGACGAACTATGGCTACACCTTC
NA	TRBV2	TRBJ2-1	NA	CASISGPLSSYNEQFF	TGTGCCAGCATTTCGGGACCCCTTAGCTCCTACAATGAGCAGTTCTTC
NA	TRBV19	TRBJ1-5	NA	CASSIASGAPLQPQHF	TGTGCCAGTAGTATCGCCAGCGGGGCTCCATTGCAGCCCCAGCATTTT
TRBD1	TRBV20-1	TRBJ1-2	NA	CSARTGTHGYTF	TGCAGTGCCCGGACAGGGACCCATGGCTACACCTTC
TRBD2	TRBV18	TRBJ2-1	many	CASSLTSGRGGEQFF	TGTGCCAGCTCACTCACTAGCGGCCGAGGGGGTGAGCAGTTCTTC
NA	TRBV20-1	TRBJ1-5	NA	CSAIRQINQPQHF	TGCAGTGCTATAAGACAGATTAATCAGCCCCAGCATTTT
NA	TRBV5-1	TRBJ2-3	many	CASSGGRTAEGQSSTDTQYF	TGCGCCAGCAGCGGAGGACGAACAGCGGAGGGACAATCTAGCACAGATACGCAGTATTTT
NA	TRBV20-1	TRBJ1-1	NA	CSAPYMVAEAFF	TGCAGTGCTCCCTACATGGTCGCTGAAGCTTTCTTT
NA	TRBV2	TRBJ2-7	many	CASGGTTFYEQYF	TGTGCCAGCGGGGGGACCACTTTCTACGAGCAGTACTTC
NA	TRBV5-5	TRBJ2-2	NA	CASSSLGTYTGELFF	TGTGCCAGCAGCTCACTGGGTACTTACACCGGGGAGCTGTTTTTT
TRBD1	TRBV11-1	TRBJ1-6	many	CASRTGANSPLHF	TGTGCCAGCAGGACAGGGGCGAATTCACCCCTCCACTTT
NA	TRBV14	TRBJ1-4	NA	CASSQGVLQDGKLFF	TGTGCCAGCAGCCAAGGTGTCCTGCAGGATGGAAAACTGTTTTTT
TRBD1	TRBV12-3/TRBV12-4	TRBJ2-5	few	CASSWGRGLETQYF	TGTGCCAGCAGTTGGGGCAGGGGGCTAGAGACCCAGTACTTC
TRBD2	TRBV7-9	TRBJ2-5	NA	CASSFNPSGRVQETQYF	TGTGCCAGCAGCTTTAATCCTAGCGGGAGGGTTCAAGAGACCCAGTACTTC
TRBD2	TRBV20-1	TRBJ2-3	NA	CSARGGLAGGSTDTQYF	TGCAGTGCTAGAGGGGGACTAGCGGGAGGTAGCACAGATACGCAGTATTTT
NA	TRBV5-5	TRBJ1-1	NA	CASSSQSNTEAFF	TGTGCCAGCAGCTCACAGTCGAACACTGAAGCTTTCTTT
NA	TRBV12-3/TRBV12-4	TRBJ1-6	many	CASSSSRAGRPLHF	TGTGCCAGCAGTTCATCCCGGGCGGGGCGGCCCCTCCACTTT
NA	TRBV28	TRBJ2-3	NA	CASRSPGLRADTQYF	TGTGCCAGCAGATCACCGGGACTGAGGGCAGATACGCAGTATTTT
TRBD2	TRBV5-1	TRBJ2-7	NA	CASSPGLAGGPGSYEQYF	TGCGCCAGCAGCCCGGGACTAGCGGGGGGGCCGGGCTCCTACGAGCAGTACTTC
TRBD2	TRBV4-1	TRBJ2-3	few	CASSQPPLAAYASDTQYF	TGCGCCAGCAGCCAACCCCCCCTAGCGGCATATGCGTCAGATACGCAGTATTTT
TRBD1	TRBV28	TRBJ1-1	NA	CASRGDSFNTEAFF	TGTGCCAGCAGGGGGGACAGTTTTAACACTGAAGCTTTCTTT
NA	TRBV2	TRBJ1-1	many	CASSDRDMNTEAFF	TGTGCCAGCAGTGATCGGGACATGAACACTGAAGCTTTCTTT
NA	TRBV2	TRBJ2-2	NA	CASSGRTGELFF	TGTGCCAGCAGCGGGCGAACCGGGGAGCTGTTTTTT
TRBD2	TRBV10-3	TRBJ2-1	many	CAISLAGNSYNEQFF	TGTGCCATCAGTTTAGCGGGCAACTCCTACAATGAGCAGTTCTTC
TRBD2	TRBV2	TRBJ2-1	many	CASRTSGFYNEQFF	TGTGCCAGCAGGACTAGCGGATTTTACAATGAGCAGTTCTTC
TRBD2	TRBV28	TRBJ2-3	many	CASSSLAGRRTDTQYF	TGTGCCAGCAGTTCCCTAGCGGGACGGAGAACAGATACGCAGTATTTT
TRBD2	TRBV30	TRBJ2-1	many	CAWSGAGPINEQFF	TGTGCCTGGAGCGGAGCGGGGCCGATTAATGAGCAGTTCTTC
TRBD2	TRBV5-1	TRBJ2-1	NA	CASSSFPAGGRTGEQFF	TGCGCCAGCAGCTCCTTCCCCGCTGGCGGGAGAACCGGTGAGCAGTTCTTC